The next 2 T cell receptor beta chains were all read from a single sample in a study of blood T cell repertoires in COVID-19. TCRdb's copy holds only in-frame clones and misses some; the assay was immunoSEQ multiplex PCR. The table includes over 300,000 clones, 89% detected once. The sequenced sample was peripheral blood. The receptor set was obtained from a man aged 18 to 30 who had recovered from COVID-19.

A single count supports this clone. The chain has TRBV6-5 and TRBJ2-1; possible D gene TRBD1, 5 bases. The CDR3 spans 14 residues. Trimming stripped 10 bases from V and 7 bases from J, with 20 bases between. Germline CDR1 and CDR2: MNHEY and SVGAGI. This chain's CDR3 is CAIFKGQGWNEQFF. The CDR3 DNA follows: TGTGCCATCTTCAAGGGGCAGGGCTGGAATGAGCAGTTCTTC.

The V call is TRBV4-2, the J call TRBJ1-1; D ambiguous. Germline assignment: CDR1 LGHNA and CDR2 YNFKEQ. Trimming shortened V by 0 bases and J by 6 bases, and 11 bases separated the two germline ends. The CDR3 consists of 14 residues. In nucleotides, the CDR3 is TGTGCCAGCAGCCAAGATCGGGAAAACTCTGAAGCTTTCTTT. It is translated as CASSQDRENSEAFF.